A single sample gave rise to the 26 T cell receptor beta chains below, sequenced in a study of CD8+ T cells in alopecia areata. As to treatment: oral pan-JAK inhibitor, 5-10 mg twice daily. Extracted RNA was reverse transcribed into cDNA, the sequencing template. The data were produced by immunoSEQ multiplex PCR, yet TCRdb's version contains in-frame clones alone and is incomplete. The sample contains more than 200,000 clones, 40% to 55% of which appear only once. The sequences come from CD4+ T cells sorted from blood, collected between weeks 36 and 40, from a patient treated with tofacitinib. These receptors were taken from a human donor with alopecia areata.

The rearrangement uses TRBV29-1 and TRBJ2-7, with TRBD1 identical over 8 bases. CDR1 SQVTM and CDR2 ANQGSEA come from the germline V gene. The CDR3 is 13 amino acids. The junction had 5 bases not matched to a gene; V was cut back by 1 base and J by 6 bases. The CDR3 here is CSVEVAQGAEQYF. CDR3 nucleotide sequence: TGCAGCGTTGAAGTCGCGCAGGGGGCCGAGCAGTACTTC.

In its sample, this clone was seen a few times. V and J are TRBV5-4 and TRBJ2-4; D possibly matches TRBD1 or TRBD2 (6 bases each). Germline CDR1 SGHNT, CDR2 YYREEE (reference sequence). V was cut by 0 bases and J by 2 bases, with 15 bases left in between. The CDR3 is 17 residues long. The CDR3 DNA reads TGTGCCAGCAGCTTGGCCAAGGGGGGCGAAACCAAAAACATTCAGTACTTC. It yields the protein CASSLAKGGETKNIQYF.

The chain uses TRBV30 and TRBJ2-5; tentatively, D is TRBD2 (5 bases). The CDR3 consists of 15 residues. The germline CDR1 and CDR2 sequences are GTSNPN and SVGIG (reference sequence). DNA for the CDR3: TGTGCTTCCCGGCCTGGAGGCTCGGGGAGCGGGACCCAGTACTTC. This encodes CASRPGGSGSGTQYF.

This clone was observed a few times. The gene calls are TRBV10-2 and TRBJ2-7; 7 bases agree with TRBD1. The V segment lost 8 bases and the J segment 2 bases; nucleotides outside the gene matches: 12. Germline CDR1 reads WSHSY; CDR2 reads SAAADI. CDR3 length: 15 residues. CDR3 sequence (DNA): TGCGCCAGCGATTGGGACAGCTCAAATACCTACGAGCAGTACTTC. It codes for CASDWDSSNTYEQYF.

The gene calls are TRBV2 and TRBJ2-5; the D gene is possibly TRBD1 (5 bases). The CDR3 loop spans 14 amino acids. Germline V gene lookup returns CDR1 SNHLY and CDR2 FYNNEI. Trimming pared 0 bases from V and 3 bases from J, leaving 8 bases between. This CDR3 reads CASSEAGLEETQYF. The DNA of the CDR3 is TGTGCCAGCAGTGAAGCGGGGCTGGAAGAGACCCAGTACTTC.

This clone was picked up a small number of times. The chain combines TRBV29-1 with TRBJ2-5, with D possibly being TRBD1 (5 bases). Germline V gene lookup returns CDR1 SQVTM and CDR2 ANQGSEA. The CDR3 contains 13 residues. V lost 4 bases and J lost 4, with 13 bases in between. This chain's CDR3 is CSVVLGAGETQYF. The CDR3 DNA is TGCAGCGTTGTATTAGGGGCAGGAGAGACCCAGTACTTC.

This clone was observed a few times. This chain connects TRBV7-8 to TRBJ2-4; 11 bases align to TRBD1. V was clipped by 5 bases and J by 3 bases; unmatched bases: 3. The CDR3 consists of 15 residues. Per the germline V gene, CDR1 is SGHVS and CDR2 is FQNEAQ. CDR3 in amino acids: CASSGGTGGKNIQYF. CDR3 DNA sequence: TGTGCCAGCAGCGGGGGGACAGGGGGCAAAAACATTCAGTACTTC.

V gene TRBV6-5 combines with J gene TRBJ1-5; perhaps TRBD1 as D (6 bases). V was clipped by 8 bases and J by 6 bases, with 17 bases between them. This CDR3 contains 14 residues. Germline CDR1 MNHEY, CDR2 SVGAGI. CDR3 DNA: TGTGCCAGCGGGGACGGGGGCTCGCGTCAGCCCCAGCATTTT. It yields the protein CASGDGGSRQPQHF.

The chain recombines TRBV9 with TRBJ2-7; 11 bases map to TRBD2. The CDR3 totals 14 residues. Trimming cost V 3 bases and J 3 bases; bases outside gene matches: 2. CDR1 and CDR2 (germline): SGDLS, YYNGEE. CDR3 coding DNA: TGTGCCAGCAGCGCTAGCGGGAGGAGCTACGAGCAGTACTTC. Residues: CASSASGRSYEQYF.

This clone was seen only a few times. The chain's CDR3 is CASSLVKVDQPQHF. CDR3 DNA: TGTGCCAGCAGCTTAGTCAAAGTCGATCAGCCCCAGCATTTT. The chain recombines TRBV11-3 with TRBJ1-5; D is undetermined. Germline loops: CDR1 SGHNT, CDR2 YENEEA. This CDR3 has 14 amino acids. V was trimmed by 1 base and J by 5 bases, leaving 9 bases between them.

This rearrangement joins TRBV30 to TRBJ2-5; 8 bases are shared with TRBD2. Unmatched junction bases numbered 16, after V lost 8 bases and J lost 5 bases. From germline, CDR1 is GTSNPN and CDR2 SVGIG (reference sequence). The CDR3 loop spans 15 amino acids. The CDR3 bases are TGTGCCCGATCCCGGGGGGGAGGCGCGTCGGAGACCCAGTACTTC. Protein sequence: CARSRGGGASETQYF.

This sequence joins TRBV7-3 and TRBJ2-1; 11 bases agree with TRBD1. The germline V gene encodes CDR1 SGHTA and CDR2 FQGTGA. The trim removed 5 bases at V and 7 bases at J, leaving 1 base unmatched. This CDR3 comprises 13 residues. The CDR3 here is CASSRDRGNEQFF. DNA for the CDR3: TGTGCCAGCAGCCGGGACAGGGGGAATGAGCAGTTCTTC.

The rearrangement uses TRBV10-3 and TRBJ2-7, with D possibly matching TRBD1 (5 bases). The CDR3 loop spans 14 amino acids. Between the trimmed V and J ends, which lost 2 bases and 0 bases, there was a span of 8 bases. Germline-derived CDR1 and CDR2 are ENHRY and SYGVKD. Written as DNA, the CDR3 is TGTGCCATCAGTGAGGACAGAAGCTCCTACGAGCAGTACTTC. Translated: CAISEDRSSYEQYF.

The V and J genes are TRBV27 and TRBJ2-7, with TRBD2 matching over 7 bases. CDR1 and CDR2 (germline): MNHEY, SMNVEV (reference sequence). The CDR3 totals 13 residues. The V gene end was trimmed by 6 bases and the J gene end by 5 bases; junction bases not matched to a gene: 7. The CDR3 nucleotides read TGTGCCAGCAGATCTGGCGGGAGTAACGAGCAGTACTTC. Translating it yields CASRSGGSNEQYF.

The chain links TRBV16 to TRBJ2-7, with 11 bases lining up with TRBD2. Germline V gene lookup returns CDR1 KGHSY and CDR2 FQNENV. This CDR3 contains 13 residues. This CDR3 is CASSLNPELAGAV. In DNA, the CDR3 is TGTGCCAGCAGCCTAAATCCGGAACTAGCGGGAGCGGTC.

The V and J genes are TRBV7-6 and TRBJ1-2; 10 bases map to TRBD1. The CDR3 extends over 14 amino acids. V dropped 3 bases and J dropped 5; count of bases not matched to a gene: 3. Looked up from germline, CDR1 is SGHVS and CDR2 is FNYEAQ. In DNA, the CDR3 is TGTGCCAGCAGCTTTGGACAGGGGGGGTATGGCTACACCTTC. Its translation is CASSFGQGGYGYTF.

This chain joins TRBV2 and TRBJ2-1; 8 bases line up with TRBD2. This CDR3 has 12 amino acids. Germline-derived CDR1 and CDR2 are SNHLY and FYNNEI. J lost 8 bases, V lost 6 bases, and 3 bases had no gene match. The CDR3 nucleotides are TGTGCCAGCAGCTGGACTAGCTATGAGCAGTTCTTC. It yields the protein CASSWTSYEQFF.

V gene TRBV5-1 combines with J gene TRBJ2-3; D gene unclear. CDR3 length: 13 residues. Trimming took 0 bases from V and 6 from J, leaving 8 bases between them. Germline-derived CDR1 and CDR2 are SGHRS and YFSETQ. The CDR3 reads CASSLGSGDTQYF. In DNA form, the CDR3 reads TGCGCCAGCAGCTTGGGCTCCGGGGATACGCAGTATTTT.

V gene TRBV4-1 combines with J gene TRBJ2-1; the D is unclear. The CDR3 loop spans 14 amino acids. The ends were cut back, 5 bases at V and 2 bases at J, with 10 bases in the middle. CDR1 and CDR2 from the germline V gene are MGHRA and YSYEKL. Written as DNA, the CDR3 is TGCGCCAGCAGCGTATCTTTCACCTACAATGAGCAGTTCTTC. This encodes CASSVSFTYNEQFF.

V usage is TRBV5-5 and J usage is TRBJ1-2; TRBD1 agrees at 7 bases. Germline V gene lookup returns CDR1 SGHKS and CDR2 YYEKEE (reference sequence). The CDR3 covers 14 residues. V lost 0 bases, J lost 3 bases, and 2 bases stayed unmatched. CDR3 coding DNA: TGTGCCAGCAGCTTGGAGACAGGGCACTATGGCTACACCTTC. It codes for CASSLETGHYGYTF.

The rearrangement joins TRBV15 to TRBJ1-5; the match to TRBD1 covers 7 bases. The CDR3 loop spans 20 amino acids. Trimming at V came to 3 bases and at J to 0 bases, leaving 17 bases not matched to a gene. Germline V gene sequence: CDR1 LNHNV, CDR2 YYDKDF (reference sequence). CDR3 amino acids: CATSREIWEGAKYSNQPQHF. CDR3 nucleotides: TGTGCCACCAGCAGGGAAATTTGGGAGGGGGCGAAATATAGCAATCAGCCCCAGCATTTT.

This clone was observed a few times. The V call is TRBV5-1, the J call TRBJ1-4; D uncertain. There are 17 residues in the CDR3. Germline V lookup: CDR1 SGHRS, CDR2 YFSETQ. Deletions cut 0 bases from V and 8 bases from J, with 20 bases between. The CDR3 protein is CASSLALTAGSNEKLFF. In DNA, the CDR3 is TGCGCCAGCAGCTTGGCACTCACGGCAGGCAGTAACGAAAAACTGTTTTTT.

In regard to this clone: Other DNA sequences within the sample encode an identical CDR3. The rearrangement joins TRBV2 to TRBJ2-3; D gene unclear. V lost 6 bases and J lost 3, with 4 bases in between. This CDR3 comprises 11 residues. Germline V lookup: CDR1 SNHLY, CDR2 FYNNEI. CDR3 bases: TGTGCCAGCAGCGTTACAGATACGCAGTATTTT. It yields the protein CASSVTDTQYF.

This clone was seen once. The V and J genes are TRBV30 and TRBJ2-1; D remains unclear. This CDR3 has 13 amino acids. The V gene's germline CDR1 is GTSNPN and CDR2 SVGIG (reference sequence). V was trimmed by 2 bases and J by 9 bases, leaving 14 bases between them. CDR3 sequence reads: CAWSYSSLGEQFF. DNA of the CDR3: TGTGCCTGGAGTTATTCAAGTTTGGGTGAGCAGTTCTTC.

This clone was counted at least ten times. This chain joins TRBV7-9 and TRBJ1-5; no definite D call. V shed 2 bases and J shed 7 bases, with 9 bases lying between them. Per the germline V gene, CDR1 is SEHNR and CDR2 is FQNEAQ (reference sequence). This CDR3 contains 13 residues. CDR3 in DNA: TGTGCCAGCAGCTTAAGGACGGGGCAGCCCCAGCATTTT. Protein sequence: CASSLRTGQPQHF.

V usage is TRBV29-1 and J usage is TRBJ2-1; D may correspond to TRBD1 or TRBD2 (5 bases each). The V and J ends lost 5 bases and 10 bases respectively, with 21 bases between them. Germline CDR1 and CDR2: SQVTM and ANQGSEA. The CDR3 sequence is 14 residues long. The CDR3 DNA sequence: TGCAGCGTTCGACCGGGACGAGTGTCGGGAGAGCAGTTCTTC. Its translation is CSVRPGRVSGEQFF.